This TCR beta chain comes out of a study of T cells in Graves' hyperthyroidism and ophthalmopathy (dated by TCRdb to the late 2010s). Background on the whole study: Peripheral blood was collected at initial diagnosis, before any treatment. Whether ophthalmopathy could be predicted prospectively was tested in an independent validation cohort made up of fewer than 20 hyperthyroidism patients plus 17 patients who later progressed to ophthalmopathy. The paper describes TCR Vbeta CDR3 sequencing of 140 or so peripheral blood samples, made up of fewer than 50 ophthalmopathy patients, around 73 hyperthyroidism patients and some 17 progressor patients. The 100 or so discovery patients were randomly split 7:3 into training and test sets. TCR V-J signatures able to tell the groups apart were searched for in a discovery cohort of 90 to 100 patients, of whom 43 had Graves' ophthalmopathy and about 60 had stable Graves' hyperthyroidism. Thyroid tissue and blood T-cell repertoires from six or seven Graves' hyperthyroidism patients were also compared in the study. After sampling, hyperthyroidism patients received methimazole starting at 30 mg daily, and ophthalmopathy patients received high-dose intravenous methylprednisolone.

V was cut back by 6 bases and J by 7 bases, leaving a gap of 18 bases between them. The CDR3 runs 14 residues from the cysteine to the phenylalanine. The retained sequence is limited to the CDR3, 42 bases, with the frame set at the first base. Taken from the germline V gene, the CDR1 and CDR2 loops are SNHLY and FYNNEI. Concerning this clonotype itself: This clone's antigen is unknown. Base quality data are lacking; no much larger clone is found one base away.

TCR beta CDR3 regions were amplified from RNA transcripts. A first-round RT-PCR of the TCR CDR3 used the HTBI primer set with the Qiagen OneStep RT-PCR kit. The libraries were constructed in a second round of multiplex PCR and then size-selected and purified. Paired-end sequencing of the libraries was performed with 100 bp reads on an Illumina HiSeq2000. Concerning the study's data processing: SOAPnuke was used to process the raw data, throwing out any read that contained adapters or uncalled bases, had a mean Phred below 15, or lacked an exact constant-primer or identifier match. High-quality paired reads were merged with COPE v1.2.5, and unique nucleotide sequences were defined as clonotypes. MiTCR v1.1 was used to align clonotypes to the IMGT TRBV, TRBD and TRBJ reference segments. Analysis was restricted to V-J combinations with a frequency above 0.0001, which covered roughly 99% of repertoires. The TCS score was defined as the ratio of F50 (clonal expansion) to E x V (chaos), calculated using BLOSUM62-based TCRdist between CDR3 peptides within each V-J. Welch's t-statistics and random forest reduced around 520 V-J features to roughly 13, which were used in a naive Bayes classifier (R e1071). The public reads were run again by TCRdb, first through fastp at Q25 and then through MiXCR, and only productive beta chains were kept. For every CDR3 protein sequence, its rows merge into one entry that carries the most common genes and DNA. Here the V and J calls rest on TCRdb's processing, not on the authors' analysis. The sample records approximately 270,000 distinct CDR3 sequences, about 14% of which are singletons. More than 10% of the sample belongs to the ten largest clones.

The hyperthyroidism patients were between 18 and 65 years old and newly diagnosed, with a disease duration of less than 2 months. Any patient with an uncontrolled infection, another autoimmune disease, pregnancy or lactation was excluded. Diagnoses were established on the basis of clinical symptoms, serum thyroxine and TRAb, thyroid ultrasound, and orbital computed tomography. For progressor patients, blood was drawn at the first diagnosis of hyperthyroidism, before any ophthalmopathy symptoms had appeared. PBMCs were isolated from 10 ml of fresh peripheral blood by Ficoll-Paque density gradient centrifugation. Progressor patients were first diagnosed with Graves' hyperthyroidism and then developed ophthalmopathy during follow-up. Total RNA was extracted using Trizol reagent, and RNA quality was assessed on an Agilent 2100 Bioanalyzer. Beyond this particular receptor, the publication reports: In cross-validation, a model built on a 13 V-J signature told ophthalmopathy apart from stable hyperthyroidism with 85% to 90% sensitivity and roughly 81% specificity, and in testing the same model reached 80%/75%. Blood samples also contained most of the expanded thyroid clonotypes (frequency above 0.001), which suggests that blood repertoires may reflect thyroid immune responses. No statistical method was used to set the sample size in advance, and investigators knew the group allocation. In validation, the model predicted progression to ophthalmopathy a median of approximately 6.6 months before onset, with about 64% sensitivity and just under 75% specificity.

The source is a woman aged 40 to 55 with Graves' hyperthyroidism that later progressed to Graves' ophthalmopathy. The chain uses TRBV2 and TRBJ1-1; the D gene cannot be named for sure. Input material: blood. At the DNA level, the sequence is TGTGCCAGCAGCTCCGAGACGGTGAAGGGTGAAGCTTTCTTT. It specifies CASSSETVKGEAFF.